The text below deals with one TCR beta chain. The data belong to a study of T cells expressing NK-cell markers. TCRdb reprocessed the 5' RACE reads and keeps a single row for each CDR3 protein, giving no DNA. This sample's clone table lists 550,000 to 600,000 distinct CDR3 sequences. Germline V gene data show CDR1 as LGHNA and CDR2 as YSLEER. This CDR3 is 16 amino acids long. The sample was blood T cells: a sorted CD56 or NKG2C T cell subset, CD4+ or CD8+ T cells, or bulk PBMC T cells (not recorded which). This receptor was taken from a man between 18 and 29 years old in good health. V and J are TRBV4-3 and TRBJ2-2; TCRdb's assignment of TRBD1 cannot be checked, as there is no DNA. The CDR3 region is CASSPWGQGNTGELFF.